A single sample is the source of the 13 T cell receptor beta chains below, sequenced in a study of cytomegalovirus exposure and HLA in healthy donors. This PCR relied on a set of 60 Vbeta primers and 13 Jbeta primers. Libraries were prepared by immunoSEQ multiplex PCR; TCRdb keeps only in-frame clonotypes and omits some of them. The profile shows about 190,000 clones, nearly 80% of them singletons. Sample: PBMCs. These receptor sequences come from a woman aged 30 to 39 in good health and CMV-seropositive.

The J gene is TRBJ1-5, the V gene TRBV10-2; 8 bases agree with TRBD1. V lost 10 bases, J lost 2 bases, and 7 bases stayed unmatched. Germline V gene data show CDR1 as WSHSY and CDR2 as SAAADI. This CDR3 region has 14 residues. This CDR3 is CATTDRVGNQPQHF. In DNA, the CDR3 is TGCGCCACCACGGACAGGGTAGGCAATCAGCCCCAGCATTTT.

The V call is TRBV5-1, the J call TRBJ2-3, with 8 bases aligning to TRBD2. The CDR3 contains 16 residues. J lost 1 base, V lost 3 bases, and 7 bases had no gene match. The V gene's germline CDR1 is SGHRS and CDR2 YFSETQ. DNA of the CDR3: TGCGCCAGCAGCTCCTTTAGCGGGAAGGGCACAGATACGCAGTATTTT. Translated, it gives CASSSFSGKGTDTQYF.

The chain joins TRBV7-9 to TRBJ2-1; 15 positions agree with TRBD2. Germline V gene data show CDR1 as SEHNR and CDR2 as FQNEAQ (reference sequence). The junction had 7 bases not matched to a gene; V was cut back by 3 bases and J by 7 bases. The CDR3 is 17 residues long. CDR3 amino acids: CASSLGTSGRYRNEQFF. CDR3 in DNA: TGTGCCAGCAGCTTGGGGACTAGCGGGAGGTATAGGAATGAGCAGTTCTTC.

In this sample, this clone turned up a few times. CDR3 bases: TGTGCCAGTCGTGCCTACGCAGGGCAGCGAGAGACCCAGTACTTC. Its translation: CASRAYAGQRETQYF. The gene calls are TRBV19 and TRBJ2-5; D is possibly TRBD1 (5 bases). Per the germline V gene, CDR1 is LNHDA and CDR2 is SQIVND (reference sequence). The V end lost 8 bases, the J end lost 4 bases, and 20 bases lay between the germline ends. The CDR3 totals 15 residues.

The chain employs TRBV7-2 and TRBJ2-2; D unclear. Looked up from germline, CDR1 is SGHTA and CDR2 is FQGNSA. V dropped 4 bases and J dropped 12 bases, with 21 bases sitting between them. CDR3 length: 15 amino acids. The CDR3 DNA sequence: TGTGCCAGCAGCTCCCAGTCCGCCACGCCCCGTAAGCTGTTTTTT. As protein: CASSSQSATPRKLFF.

The gene calls are TRBV6-6 and TRBJ2-7; TRBD1 is a possible D gene (6 bases). The CDR3 is made up of 14 amino acids. Between the trimmed V and J ends, which lost 6 bases and 2 bases, there was a span of 14 bases. Germline V lookup: CDR1 MNHNY, CDR2 SVGAGI (reference sequence). CDR3 DNA sequence: TGTGCCAGCAGCCTTATTCGGGACACCTACGAGCAGTACTTC. As protein: CASSLIRDTYEQYF.

On this clone itself: The junction does not match germline at one end; this may be a read error. This chain uses TRBV7-9 with TRBJ1-2; D unresolved. The CDR3 contains 16 residues. The V gene's germline CDR1 is SEHNR and CDR2 FQNEAQ (reference sequence). The CDR3, as DNA: TGTTCCAGCAGCTTAGTGATCGAGATCTTGATGTGGGGCTACACCTTC. It specifies CSSSLVIEILMWGYTF.

V is TRBV9 and J is TRBJ1-4; weak D call: TRBD1 (5 bases). The CDR3 length is 15 residues. Germline values: CDR1 SGDLS, CDR2 YYNGEE. Trimming pared 0 bases from V and 5 bases from J, leaving 11 bases between. DNA for the CDR3: TGTGCCAGCAGCGTAGTTGCGGGACTCAATGAAAAACTGTTTTTT. Amino acids: CASSVVAGLNEKLFF.

The V gene is TRBV28, the J gene TRBJ1-1; D perhaps matches TRBD1 (6 bases). Germline CDR1 reads MDHEN; CDR2 reads SYDVKM. V shed 6 bases and J shed 7 bases, with 12 bases lying between them. CDR3 length: 12 amino acids. The CDR3 DNA sequence: TGTGCCAGCAGCCTGGGACATTATGAAGCTTTCTTT. It encodes CASSLGHYEAFF. Variable domain in full (rest from reference TRBV28 and TRBJ1-1): DVKVTQSSRYLVKRTGEKVFLECVQDMDHENMFWYRQDPGLGLRLIYFSYDVKMKEKGDIPEGYSVSREKKERFSLILESASTNQTSMYLCASSLGHYEAFFGQGTRLTVV.

The chain couples TRBV5-1 to TRBJ1-2; 8 nucleotides agree with TRBD1. The CDR3 covers 15 residues. Germline-derived CDR1 and CDR2 are SGHRS and YFSETQ. V lost 4 bases and J lost 4; bases outside the gene matches: 9. CDR3 in amino acids: CASSRDRTGTYGYTF. CDR3 coding DNA: TGCGCCAGCAGCCGAGATAGGACAGGGACCTATGGCTACACCTTC. Full variable domain (remainder filled in from reference TRBV5-1 and TRBJ1-2): KAGVTQTPRYLIKTRGQQVTLSCSPISGHRSVSWYQQTPGQGLQFLFEYFSETQRNKGNFPGRFSGRQFSNSRSEMNVSTLELGDSALYLCASSRDRTGTYGYTFGSGTRLTVV.

This clone has only a few counts. The CDR3 coding sequence is TGTGCCAGCAGCCCCTTTTATCTGGGACTCCAACCATACGAGCAGTACTTC. Protein sequence: CASSPFYLGLQPYEQYF. The chain links TRBV5-6 to TRBJ2-7; weak D call: TRBD2 (6 bases). The CDR3 sequence is 17 residues long. Trimming took off 4 bases at V and 4 bases at J, with 24 bases between the two ends. CDR1 and CDR2 from the germline V gene are SGHDT and YYEEEE.

There are a few counts of this clone. This sequence joins TRBV7-9 and TRBJ1-6; D is undetermined. Germline V CDR1 and CDR2: SEHNR, FQNEAQ (reference sequence). The CDR3 totals 17 residues. Trimming shortened V by 4 bases and J by 7 bases, and 20 bases separated the two germline ends. The CDR3 DNA sequence: TGTGCCAGCAGCTCCCTCGCCGGGCAACCGGGGAATTCACCCCTCCACTTT. Its protein is CASSSLAGQPGNSPLHF.

The chain links TRBV7-9 to TRBJ2-5; 8 bases are shared with TRBD2. The CDR3 totals 16 residues. V dropped 3 bases and J dropped 1; count of bases not matched to a gene: 7. Germline CDR1 reads SEHNR; CDR2 reads FQNEAQ (reference sequence). The CDR3 spells CASSLGLAGTQETQYF. CDR3 nucleotides: TGTGCCAGCAGCTTGGGGCTAGCGGGCACCCAAGAGACCCAGTACTTC.